Following are 3 T cell receptor beta chains from one sample sequenced in a study of T cell changes during pregnancy in multiple sclerosis. Clones were sequenced by immunoSEQ multiplex PCR, and TCRdb holds only the in-frame ones, with some missing. The data contain about 40,000 clones, around 89% of them seen just once; the ten biggest clones take up around 0.51%. Sequenced here: CD4+ T cells from peripheral blood mononuclear cells, sampled in the first trimester of pregnancy. The receptors come from a female donor with multiple sclerosis, enrolled in a pregnancy study.

The CDR3 nucleotides read TGTGCCAGCAGCTTTAAAGGGGGCGAGCAGTACTTC. The encoded protein is CASSFKGGEQYF. V and J are TRBV7-2 and TRBJ2-7; D perhaps matches TRBD1 (6 bases). V lost 3 bases, J lost 6 bases, and 9 bases lay in between. Germline V CDR1 and CDR2: SGHTA, FQGNSA. The CDR3 runs 12 residues.

The V gene is TRBV2, the J gene TRBJ2-7; no clear D gene. Trimming removed 1 base from V and 3 bases from J, with 13 bases in between. The CDR3 is 15 amino acids. Germline V gene lookup returns CDR1 SNHLY and CDR2 FYNNEI. For the CDR3, the DNA is TGTGCCAGCAGTGAAGGCGGAACACCGGTCTACGAGCAGTACTTC. It is translated as CASSEGGTPVYEQYF.

The rearrangement joins TRBV7-9 to TRBJ2-1, with 8 nucleotides matching TRBD2. Trimming removed 2 bases from V and 4 bases from J; junction bases left unmatched: 10. The CDR3 contains 17 residues. Germline lookup yields CDR1 SEHNR and CDR2 FQNEAQ (reference sequence). This CDR3 is CASSLRFTSGVYNEQFF. CDR3 DNA sequence: TGTGCCAGCAGCTTACGCTTCACTAGCGGAGTGTACAATGAGCAGTTCTTC.